This T cell receptor beta chain was profiled in a study of cytomegalovirus exposure and HLA in healthy donors. Amplification used 60 Vbeta primers and 13 Jbeta primers. Clones were read by immunoSEQ multiplex PCR, and TCRdb kept only the in-frame ones, dropping some. The data show 130,000 or so clones, around four fifths seen once. In this sample, this clone turned up once. This CDR3 has 16 amino acids. The germline V gene has CDR1 MNHEY and CDR2 SMNVEV (reference sequence). The junction had 8 bases not matched to a gene; V was cut back by 2 bases and J by 4 bases. The sequencing input was PBMCs. The chain has TRBV27 and TRBJ2-1, with TRBD2 matching 7 bases. The TCR originated in a woman aged 45-65 years in good health and CMV-seropositive. CDR3 in DNA: TGTGCCAGCAGTTTAAAGTGGCTAGCGGATTACAATGAGCAGTTCTTC. Amino acid sequence: CASSLKWLADYNEQFF.